The rows below give T cell receptor beta chains drawn from one sample of a study of cytomegalovirus exposure and HLA in healthy donors. The repertoire was sequenced with immunoSEQ multiplex PCR; TCRdb's copy has only in-frame clones and lacks some. The profile covers roughly 80,000 clones, with about three quarters appearing a single time and 0.8% to 1.1% taken by the ten largest. The sequencing sample was made of PBMCs. The receptors shown here come from a male donor in good health and CMV-seronegative. Both conserved end residues are part of each CDR3. Fields, in order: V gene, D gene, clone size, J gene, CDR3 DNA, CDR3 protein. A D gene is named only where the DNA matches it firmly. Some rows mark clone size as missing; the rest say once, few, many or name a class of expanded clone.

v_gene: TRBV7-2; d_gene: TRBD2; abundance: .; j_gene: TRBJ2-5; CDR3nt: TGTGCCAGCAGCTCTCACGGACTAGCGGACATAGAGACCCAGTACTTC; CDR3aa: CASSSHGLADIETQYF
v_gene: TRBV5-1; d_gene: .; abundance: .; j_gene: TRBJ2-7; CDR3nt: TGCGCCAGCAGCTTTGAGACGGTGGGAGTTTACGAGCAGTACTTC; CDR3aa: CASSFETVGVYEQYF
v_gene: TRBV10-3; d_gene: TRBD2; abundance: once; j_gene: TRBJ2-7; CDR3nt: TGTGCCATCAGTGAGTCGACTAGCGGGAGGAGGGAGCAGTACTTC; CDR3aa: CAISESTSGRREQYF
v_gene: TRBV5-1; d_gene: TRBD1; abundance: .; j_gene: TRBJ2-3; CDR3nt: TGCGCCAGCAGAAGGGGACAGGGCGGCACAGATACGCAGTATTTT; CDR3aa: CASRRGQGGTDTQYF
v_gene: TRBV11-2; d_gene: .; abundance: once; j_gene: TRBJ2-6; CDR3nt: TGTGCCAGCAGCCTAACAGGGGACTCCGGGGCCAACGTCCTGACTTTC; CDR3aa: CASSLTGDSGANVLTF
v_gene: TRBV6-1; d_gene: TRBD1; abundance: few; j_gene: TRBJ1-1; CDR3nt: TGTGCCAGCAGTCCTTACACAGGGGTAGTCACTGAAGCTTTCTTT; CDR3aa: CASSPYTGVVTEAFF
v_gene: TRBV19; d_gene: TRBD1; abundance: few; j_gene: TRBJ2-3; CDR3nt: TGTGCCAGTAGTCAAGGACAGGCACTAAGCACAGATACGCAGTATTTT; CDR3aa: CASSQGQALSTDTQYF
v_gene: TRBV28; d_gene: TRBD2; abundance: .; j_gene: TRBJ2-3; CDR3nt: TGTGCCAGCAGTTTTTTAGCGGGAGGGCCGAGAGATACGCAGTATTTT; CDR3aa: CASSFLAGGPRDTQYF
v_gene: TRBV15; d_gene: .; abundance: .; j_gene: TRBJ1-1; CDR3nt: TGTGCCACCAGCAGAGATTGGGACATAGCTGAAGCTTTCTTT; CDR3aa: CATSRDWDIAEAFF
v_gene: TRBV6-6; d_gene: TRBD2; abundance: .; j_gene: TRBJ2-1; CDR3nt: TGTGCCAGCAGCGGGGGGGGGCCTGGTGAGCAGTTCTTC; CDR3aa: CASSGGGPGEQFF
v_gene: TRBV19; d_gene: TRBD1; abundance: .; j_gene: TRBJ1-2; CDR3nt: TGTGCCAGTAGTGACAGGGGTGCGGGCTATGGCTACACCTTC; CDR3aa: CASSDRGAGYGYTF
v_gene: TRBV10-3; d_gene: TRBD1; abundance: .; j_gene: TRBJ1-5; CDR3nt: TGTGCCATCAGTGAAGGGACAGAGAGGGGTCAGCCCCAGAATTTT; CDR3aa: CAISEGTERGQPQNF
v_gene: TRBV5-1; d_gene: TRBD2; abundance: .; j_gene: TRBJ2-1; CDR3nt: TGCGCCAGCAGCTTGGCTGTGAGACTAGCGGGAGGGGGTGAGCAGTTCTTC; CDR3aa: CASSLAVRLAGGGEQFF
v_gene: TRBV19; d_gene: .; abundance: .; j_gene: TRBJ2-2; CDR3nt: TGTGCCAGTAGTATAGGCGGGACCAACACCGGGGAGCTGTTTTTT; CDR3aa: CASSIGGTNTGELFF
v_gene: TRBV15; d_gene: TRBD1; abundance: .; j_gene: TRBJ2-7; CDR3nt: TGTGCCACCAGCAGAGACTACAGGGGGGAGCAGTACTTC; CDR3aa: CATSRDYRGEQYF
v_gene: TRBV6-1; d_gene: .; abundance: once; j_gene: TRBJ1-1; CDR3nt: TGTGCCAGCAGTGGGCTTGGGGCCCCGAGCACTGAAGCTTTCTTT; CDR3aa: CASSGLGAPSTEAFF
v_gene: TRBV27; d_gene: TRBD1; abundance: .; j_gene: TRBJ2-2; CDR3nt: TGTGCCAGCAGTCCTTGGACAGGGTTTGCCGGGGAGCTGTTTTTT; CDR3aa: CASSPWTGFAGELFF